The 3 T cell receptor beta chains given below trace back to one sample, sequenced in a study of blood T cell repertoires in COVID-19. The assay was immunoSEQ multiplex PCR, and TCRdb's table has in-frame clones only and misses some. The table records hundreds of thousands of clones, more than 70% of them present only once. Source material: PBMCs or T cells enriched from blood (not recorded which). All receptors derive from a middle-aged woman with acute COVID-19.

V is TRBV2 and J is TRBJ2-1, with a tentative D call TRBD2 (6 bases). The length of the CDR3 is 14 residues. From germline, CDR1 is SNHLY and CDR2 FYNNEI. Trimming took off 6 bases at V and 5 bases at J, with 14 bases between the two ends. The CDR3 region has the DNA TGTGCCAGCAGGGGCCAGCGGGTAGACAATGAGCAGTTCTTC. This sequence encodes CASRGQRVDNEQFF.

The chain uses TRBV9 and TRBJ2-7, with 12 bases lining up with TRBD2. V shed 4 bases and J 1 base; nucleotides not matched to a gene: 3. Germline CDR1 is SGDLS and CDR2 is YYNGEE. The CDR3 is 15 amino acids. The CDR3 region is CASSIGLAGSYEQYF. The CDR3 DNA reads TGTGCCAGCAGCATCGGACTAGCGGGATCCTACGAGCAGTACTTC.

The chain joins TRBV28 to TRBJ1-5; a possible D gene is TRBD1 (5 bases). V was cut by 2 bases and J by 5 bases, with 13 bases left in between. Germline V CDR1 and CDR2: MDHEN, SYDVKM. The CDR3 extends over 15 amino acids. The CDR3: CASSLVGFRDQPQHF. The CDR3 coding sequence is TGTGCCAGCAGTTTAGTAGGCTTCAGGGATCAGCCCCAGCATTTT.